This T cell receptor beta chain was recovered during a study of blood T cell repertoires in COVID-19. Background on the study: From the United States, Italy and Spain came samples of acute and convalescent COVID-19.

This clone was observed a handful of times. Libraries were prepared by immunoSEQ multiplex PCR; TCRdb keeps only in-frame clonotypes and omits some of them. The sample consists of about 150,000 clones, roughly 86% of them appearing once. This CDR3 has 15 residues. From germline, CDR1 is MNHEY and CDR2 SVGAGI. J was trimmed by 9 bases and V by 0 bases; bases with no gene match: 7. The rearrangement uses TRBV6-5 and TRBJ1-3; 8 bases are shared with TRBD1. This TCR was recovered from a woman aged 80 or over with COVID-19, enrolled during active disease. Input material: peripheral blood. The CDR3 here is CASSYSSQGASTIYF. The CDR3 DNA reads TGTGCCAGCAGTTACTCGAGTCAGGGGGCGAGCACCATATATTTT.